This record concerns one TCR beta chain sequence. Sequenced material consisted of expressed TCRB transcripts (all of the isolated RNA was reverse transcribed). Generated by immunoSEQ multiplex PCR, the TCRdb table keeps only in-frame clones and is missing some. The top ten clones hold 0.2% to 0.3% of a sample with around 44,000 clones, roughly 50% of them seen once. This sample was included in a study of beta chain features in type 1 diabetes. All of the sorted populations showed purity greater than 95%. Trimming cost V 4 bases and J 7 bases; bases outside gene matches: 10. Looked up from germline, CDR1 is SQVTM and CDR2 is ANQGSEA. CDR3 length: 13 residues.

The V call is TRBV29-1, the J call TRBJ2-7; 7 nucleotides align to TRBD1. The source is a woman aged 25 to 39 in good health. The material sequenced was stem cell memory CD4+ T cells from blood. The CDR3 DNA reads TGCAGCGTTGGCTGGACAGGCAAAAATGAGCAGTACTTC. It translates to CSVGWTGKNEQYF.